This TCR beta chain was documented in a study of blood T cell repertoires in COVID-19. CDR1 and CDR2 (germline): KGHDR, SFDVKD. V gave up 3 bases and J gave up 2 bases; unmatched junction bases: 7. This CDR3 contains 16 residues. This clone was seen more than once but under ten times. Sequenced by immunoSEQ multiplex PCR; TCRdb stores in-frame clones only, minus some. The sample has around 140,000 clones; around 89% are singletons. The chain is built from TRBV24-1 and TRBJ1-1, with TRBD1 identical over 8 bases. Material for sequencing was peripheral blood. The receptor's source is a man over 45 with active or convalescent COVID-19. The chain's CDR3 is CATSDPGQGPNTEAFF. The CDR3 DNA is TGTGCCACCAGTGATCCCGGACAGGGACCAAACACTGAAGCTTTCTTT.